One sample yielded the 13 T cell receptor beta chains listed below, sequenced in a study of identical twins. Each CDR3 protein is one row after TCRdb ran MiXCR on the 5' RACE reads. The table lists roughly 750,000 distinct CDR3 sequences, less than 25% of them singletons, with 4% to 5.5% in the top ten. These sequences were also reported in another study, on T cells expressing NK-cell markers.

The sequenced sample consisted of PBMCs. Receptors originate from a woman between 18 and 30 years old in good health.

V is TRBV5-1 and J is TRBJ1-1; 9 nucleotides match TRBD1. CDR1 SGHRS and CDR2 YFSETQ come from the germline V gene. The CDR3 has 15 residues. V shed 0 bases and J 5 bases; nucleotides not matched to a gene: 5. For the CDR3, the DNA is TGCGCCAGCAGCTTGGTACAGGGGGCGAGGACTGAAGCTTTCTTT. This gives the protein CASSLVQGARTEAFF.

This clonotype was recorded a few times. The rearrangement joins TRBV18 to TRBJ2-7; 8 positions match TRBD1. The CDR3 has 14 amino acids. Germline loops: CDR1 KGHSH, CDR2 LQKENI. The junction had 12 bases not matched to a gene; V was cut back by 10 bases and J by 4 bases. In DNA form, the CDR3 reads TGTGCCACCACGGCTCGGACAGGGCTTTACGAGCAGTACTTC. This translates into CATTARTGLYEQYF.

The chain joins TRBV12-3 or TRBV12-4 to TRBJ2-1; D is undetermined. CDR3 length: 16 amino acids. V lost 4 bases and J lost 0, with 13 bases in between. The CDR3 loop is CASSSGRSSSYNEQFF. The CDR3 bases are TGTGCCAGCAGTTCCGGGCGGTCAAGCTCCTACAATGAGCAGTTCTTC.

V and J are TRBV6-5 and TRBJ2-7, with 8 nucleotides matching TRBD1. This CDR3 has 14 residues. The germline V gene has CDR1 MNHEY and CDR2 SVGAGI. V lost 2 bases and J lost 3; bases outside the gene matches: 3. CDR3 in DNA: TGTGCCAGCAGTTACAGAGGACAGGGCTACGAGCAGTACTTC. It translates to CASSYRGQGYEQYF.

This clonotype appeared many times. CDR3 DNA sequence: TGCAGTGCTAGGGTCGGGGACCACAGAGATACGCAGTATTTT. Its protein is CSARVGDHRDTQYF. This chain joins TRBV20-1 and TRBJ2-3; D possibly uses TRBD1 or TRBD2 (5 bases each). The V gene lost 3 bases and the J gene lost 5 bases, with 15 bases spanning the gap. This CDR3 has 14 residues. Germline CDR1 reads DFQATT; CDR2 reads SNEGSKA (reference sequence).

This clonotype has a handful of counts. This chain uses TRBV12-3 or TRBV12-4 with TRBJ2-3; TRBD1 agrees at 7 bases. The CDR3 has 11 residues. After removal of 10 bases from V and 4 bases from J, the junction contained 2 bases not matched to a gene. CDR3 coding DNA: TGTGCCACCACAGGGGCAGATACGCAGTATTTT. Translation: CATTGADTQYF.

There are many counts of this clonotype. Its ends do not fully match the called genes, so a read error is possible. V gene TRBV7-7 combines with J gene TRBJ1-2; 10 bases align to TRBD1. The CDR3 has 14 residues. CDR1 and CDR2 from the germline V gene are SSHAT and FNYEAQ (reference sequence). CDR3 nucleotides: TGTGCTAGCAGCTTTAGCGGGACAGGGGACGGCTACACCTTC. As protein: CASSFSGTGDGYTF.

V and J are TRBV4-1 and TRBJ1-6; no reliable D call. Germline loops: CDR1 MGHRA, CDR2 YSYEKL. Trimming cost V 1 base and J 8 bases, with 6 bases left between them. The CDR3 covers 13 residues. The CDR3 loop reads CASSQVVDSPLHF. The CDR3 region has the DNA TGCGCCAGCAGCCAAGTCGTAGATTCACCCCTCCACTTT.

J is TRBJ1-3 and V is TRBV20-1, with D tentatively TRBD1 (6 bases). The CDR3 runs to 15 residues. Trimming pared 5 bases from V and 4 bases from J, leaving 18 bases between. Germline lookup yields CDR1 DFQATT and CDR2 SNEGSKA (reference sequence). In nucleotides, the CDR3 is TGCAGTGCTGACGCGGCAGGGGCGGGGGGAAACACCATATATTTT. This codes for CSADAAGAGGNTIYF.

V usage is TRBV7-6 and J usage is TRBJ2-2, with 7 bases aligning to TRBD1. This CDR3 has 15 residues. Germline V gene data show CDR1 as SGHVS and CDR2 as FNYEAQ. The V gene end was trimmed by 5 bases and the J gene end by 7 bases; junction bases not matched to a gene: 10. The CDR3 region is CASSPVGQINGELFF. The CDR3 coding sequence is TGTGCCAGCAGCCCCGTGGGACAGATTAACGGGGAGCTGTTTTTT.

This clonotype was seen a few times. This rearrangement joins TRBV25-1 to TRBJ2-7; possibly TRBD1 or TRBD2 for D (6 bases each). Trimming removed 2 bases at V and 4 bases at J, with 15 bases between. The CDR3 length is 15 residues. Germline CDR1 reads MGHDK; CDR2 reads SYGVNS. Here the CDR3 DNA reads TGTGCCAGCAGTGAAAAAGAACCGGGGGCTTACGAGCAGTACTTC. This gives the protein CASSEKEPGAYEQYF.

The gene calls are TRBV12-3 or TRBV12-4 and TRBJ1-1; D not resolved. Trimming took 0 bases from V and 7 from J, leaving 9 bases between them. There are 13 residues in the CDR3. CDR3 loop: CASSLAADFEAFF. CDR3 nucleotides: TGTGCCAGCAGTTTAGCAGCCGATTTTGAAGCTTTCTTT.

In this sample, this clonotype turned up once. The rearrangement joins TRBV4-3 to TRBJ2-7, with TRBD2 matching over 8 bases. CDR3 length equals 13 residues. In germline, CDR1 is LGHNA, CDR2 YSLEER. The junction had 4 bases not matched to a gene; V was cut back by 0 bases and J by 9 bases. The CDR3 coding sequence is TGCGCCAGCAGCCAAGAGGGAGCGGGAGCGCAGTACTTC. As protein: CASSQEGAGAQYF.